The 23 T cell receptor beta chains in this list originate from one sample, sequenced in a study of regulatory T cells in long-lasting Graves disease. Building the TCR beta libraries relied on iRepertoire HTBI primers, and CDR3 regions underwent Arm-PCR. MiXCR, applied by TCRdb to the multiplex PCR reads, yields one record per CDR3 protein. In the table there are approximately 480,000 distinct CDR3 sequences, around 15% of which are singletons. The time point here: newly diagnosed GD, antithyroid drugs for less than 3 months. RNA extracted from PBMCs served as the sequencing template. This sample also belongs to another study, concerning T cells in Graves' hyperthyroidism and ophthalmopathy.

The sequencing used peripheral blood mononuclear cells (PBMCs), collected at new diagnosis, from a patient treated with antithyroid drugs. The receptor source for this set is a man between 40 and 49 years old with Graves disease.

This clonotype showed up just a few times. The gene calls are TRBV9 and TRBJ1-5, with D unresolved. Trimming shortened V by 0 bases and J by 6 bases, and 7 bases separated the two germline ends. Germline CDR1 and CDR2: SGDLS and YYNGEE. The CDR3 runs to 13 residues. CDR3 nucleotides: TGTGCCAGCAGCGTAGGGGGATCTCAGCCCCAGCATTTT. This codes for CASSVGGSQPQHF.

J is TRBJ1-1 and V is TRBV4-1; 7 nucleotides line up with TRBD1. CDR3 length equals 14 residues. V was pared by 1 base and J by 7 bases, with 6 bases of the junction left unmatched. The germline gives CDR1 MGHRA, CDR2 YSYEKL. As DNA, the CDR3 is TGCGCCAGCAGCCAAGCCCCGACAGGGCATGAAGCTTTCTTT. Encoded protein: CASSQAPTGHEAFF.

This clonotype was detected ten times or more. V is TRBV11-2 and J is TRBJ2-2, with D possibly matching TRBD2 (6 bases). The germline CDR1 and CDR2 sequences are SGHAT and FQNNGV. This CDR3 is built from 16 residues. With 5 bases removed from V and 1 base from J, the gap between germline ends came to 14 bases. For the CDR3, the DNA is TGTGCCAGCAGCCCGGGACTCACTTTGAACACCGGGGAGCTGTTTTTT. Its protein is CASSPGLTLNTGELFF.

This clonotype was recorded a few times. V usage is TRBV7-9 and J usage is TRBJ2-4; 11 nucleotides align to TRBD2. The germline gives CDR1 SEHNR, CDR2 FQNEAQ (reference sequence). CDR3 length: 16 residues. Trimming cost V 6 bases and J 1 base; bases outside gene matches: 5. The chain's CDR3 is CASSTLAGEAKNIQYF. The CDR3, as DNA: TGTGCCAGCAGTACACTAGCGGGAGAGGCCAAAAACATTCAGTACTTC.

This clonotype came up many times. The chain is built from TRBV7-9 and TRBJ2-1; 8 nucleotides match TRBD2. Per germline, CDR1 SEHNR and CDR2 FQNEAQ (reference sequence). The trim removed 5 bases at V and 9 bases at J, leaving 12 bases unmatched. The CDR3 extends over 15 amino acids. The CDR3 here is CASSTPRRGAGEQFF. CDR3 in DNA: TGTGCCAGCAGCACCCCCCGGCGGGGGGCGGGTGAGCAGTTCTTC.

This clonotype was seen many times. This chain uses TRBV2 with TRBJ2-5, with TRBD2 matching over 7 bases. Germline-derived CDR1 and CDR2 are SNHLY and FYNNEI. J was trimmed by 6 bases and V by 2 bases; bases with no gene match: 9. CDR3 length: 15 residues. CDR3 DNA sequence: TGTGCCAGCAGTGAATGGCGGGAGAGCGGGAAGACCCAGTACTTC. This sequence encodes CASSEWRESGKTQYF.

The chain couples TRBV5-5 to TRBJ1-1, with TRBD1 as a possible D gene (5 bases). Per germline, CDR1 SGHKS and CDR2 YYEKEE (reference sequence). This CDR3 has 15 residues. V shed 0 bases and J shed 1 base, with 10 bases lying between them. The CDR3 DNA follows: TGTGCCAGCAGCTTGGAGGGGTTAAAGAACACTGAAGCTTTCTTT. Protein: CASSLEGLKNTEAFF.

This clonotype showed up just a few times. The gene calls are TRBV11-2 and TRBJ2-1, with D uncertain. Germline V CDR1 and CDR2: SGHAT, FQNNGV. Trimming cost V 1 base and J 6 bases, with 7 bases left between them. The CDR3 contains 13 residues. The CDR3 coding sequence is TGTGCCAGCAGCTTAGTTAGTTTCAATGAGCAGTTCTTC. As protein: CASSLVSFNEQFF.

This clonotype was detected a few times. The chain is built from TRBV6-1 and TRBJ1-2, with 7 bases that match TRBD1. V shed 6 bases and J 4 bases; nucleotides not matched to a gene: 11. CDR1 and CDR2 from the germline V gene are MNHNS and SASEGT. The CDR3 is 15 amino acids. The CDR3, as DNA: TGTGCCAGCAGCGGCAGGGGGGACAGTGGCTATGGCTACACCTTC. Its translation is CASSGRGDSGYGYTF.

The chain uses TRBV12-3 or TRBV12-4 and TRBJ2-1; D may correspond to TRBD1 or TRBD2 (5 bases each). V was pared by 4 bases and J by 0 bases, with 10 bases between. There are 15 residues in the CDR3. This chain's CDR3 is CASSWDQSSYNEQFF. The CDR3 coding sequence is TGTGCCAGCAGTTGGGACCAGAGCTCCTACAATGAGCAGTTCTTC.

This clonotype turned up a few times. The V gene is TRBV7-2, the J gene TRBJ2-1; the D gene could be TRBD1 or TRBD2 (5 bases each). V was clipped by 5 bases and J by 7 bases, with 18 bases between them. CDR1 and CDR2 from the germline V gene are SGHTA and FQGNSA. The CDR3 spans 15 residues. In nucleotides, the CDR3 is TGTGCCAGCAGCCCAGATCGGCTAGCAGGGAATGAGCAGTTCTTC. Amino acids: CASSPDRLAGNEQFF.

This clonotype has ten or more counts. This chain links TRBV3-1 with TRBJ2-5; TRBD2 agrees at 7 bases. This CDR3 comprises 15 residues. V lost 2 bases to trimming and J lost 10 bases; unmatched junction nucleotides: 13. Germline lookup yields CDR1 LGHDT and CDR2 YNNKEL (reference sequence). The CDR3 bases are TGTGCCAGCAGCCAACCAGCGGGAAGGTTAATGGACCAGTACTTC. Its translation: CASSQPAGRLMDQYF.

In its sample, this clonotype was seen many times. V usage is TRBV5-1 and J usage is TRBJ2-1; 13 nucleotides agree with TRBD2. Germline values: CDR1 SGHRS, CDR2 YFSETQ. Trimming at V came to 7 bases and at J to 7 bases, leaving 2 bases not matched to a gene. This CDR3 is built from 13 residues. DNA of the CDR3: TGCGCCAGCGGGGGACTAGCGGGAAATGAGCAGTTCTTC. Translating it yields CASGGLAGNEQFF.

This clonotype was counted many times. The gene calls are TRBV2 and TRBJ2-5; D perhaps matches TRBD1 (6 bases). The germline V gene has CDR1 SNHLY and CDR2 FYNNEI. CDR3 length equals 13 residues. The ends were cut back, 8 bases at V and 2 bases at J, with 12 bases in the middle. In DNA, the CDR3 is TGTGCCAGCCGCAGGGGCCTACAAGAGACCCAGTACTTC. Amino acids: CASRRGLQETQYF.

The sample holds many counts of this clonotype. The chain links TRBV11-2 to TRBJ2-7, with D perhaps TRBD2 (5 bases). Germline CDR1 SGHAT, CDR2 FQNNGV. The CDR3 length is 16 residues. V was pared by 1 base and J by 5 bases, with 18 bases between. The CDR3 here is CASSLVQRGPINEQYF. The DNA for the CDR3 is TGTGCCAGCAGCTTAGTGCAGCGAGGGCCCATCAACGAGCAGTACTTC. Filled out from reference TRBV11-2 and TRBJ2-7, the complete variable domain reads EAGVAQSPRYKIIEKRQSVAFWCNPISGHATLYWYQQILGQGPKLLIQFQNNGVVDDSQLPKDRFSAERLKGVDSTLKIQPAKLEDSAVYLCASSLVQRGPINEQYFGPGTRLTVT.

The sample holds many counts of this clonotype. The chain recombines TRBV30 with TRBJ1-2, with 7 bases matching TRBD1. The CDR3 runs 14 residues. Germline trimming cut 3 bases from V and 2 bases from J; bases unmatched to any gene: 6. Per the germline V gene, CDR1 is GTSNPN and CDR2 is SVGIG (reference sequence). For the CDR3, the DNA is TGTGCCTGGAGGGTCAGGGGGAACAACTATGGCTACACCTTC. Translated: CAWRVRGNNYGYTF.

This chain connects TRBV19 to TRBJ2-3; TRBD2 matches 7 bases. Per germline, CDR1 LNHDA and CDR2 SQIVND (reference sequence). V gave up 9 bases and J gave up 4 bases; unmatched junction bases: 16. This CDR3 has 16 residues. The CDR3 is CARVVPARDYPDTQYF. DNA for the CDR3: TGTGCCAGAGTAGTCCCCGCGCGGGACTACCCAGATACGCAGTATTTT.

The genes are TRBV6-1 and TRBJ2-3, with D hard to call. This CDR3 comprises 14 residues. Trimming removed 7 bases from V and 5 bases from J, with 16 bases in between. Germline values: CDR1 MNHNS, CDR2 SASEGT. CDR3 protein: CASNTLPGQDTQYF. In DNA form, the CDR3 reads TGTGCCAGCAATACTTTGCCAGGCCAAGATACGCAGTATTTT.

This clonotype was counted once. A read error is possible here, since a much larger clone lies one base away. This sequence joins TRBV20-1 and TRBJ2-7, with 9 bases aligning to TRBD2. The germline V gene encodes CDR1 DFQATT and CDR2 SNEGSKA (reference sequence). This CDR3 comprises 15 residues. V dropped 6 bases and J dropped 7; count of bases not matched to a gene: 16. The CDR3: CSAPPPTSGYNEQYF. CDR3 DNA sequence: TGCAGTGCCCCCCCGCCGACTAGCGGATACAATGAGCAGTACTTC.

This clonotype occurred many times. This chain links TRBV30 with TRBJ1-2; D gene ambiguous. The CDR3 length is 12 residues. The V gene lost 4 bases and the J gene lost 11 bases, with 17 bases spanning the gap. CDR1 GTSNPN and CDR2 SVGIG come from the germline V gene (reference sequence). The CDR3 region is CAWTLWGEGYTF. In DNA, the CDR3 is TGTGCCTGGACGCTGTGGGGAGAAGGGTACACCTTC.

The V gene is TRBV28, the J gene TRBJ2-7; 7 bases agree with TRBD1. The CDR3 sequence is 15 residues long. The V gene end was trimmed by 6 bases and the J gene end by 2 bases; junction bases not matched to a gene: 10. Germline V gene lookup returns CDR1 MDHEN and CDR2 SYDVKM. The CDR3 region is CASSPTGAYTYEQYF. DNA of the CDR3: TGTGCCAGCAGCCCCACAGGGGCCTATACCTACGAGCAGTACTTC.

This clonotype has at least ten counts. V is TRBV20-1 and J is TRBJ2-7; 8 nucleotides align to TRBD2. Looked up from germline, CDR1 is DFQATT and CDR2 is SNEGSKA (reference sequence). There are 17 residues in the CDR3. V lost 6 bases, J lost 2 bases, and 18 bases stayed unmatched. The CDR3 coding sequence is TGCAGTGCCCAAACCCCCTGGAACGGGAGGGCCGCCTACGAGCAGTACTTC. Protein sequence: CSAQTPWNGRAAYEQYF.

This clonotype turned up a few times. The junction differs from germline at one of its ends, possibly a read error. V is TRBV7-2 and J is TRBJ2-7, with no clear D. The V gene's germline CDR1 is SGHTA and CDR2 FQGNSA. This CDR3 region has 14 residues. CDR3: CASSLDINSYGQYF. The DNA of the CDR3 is TGTGCCAGCAGCTTAGACATAAACTCCTACGGGCAGTACTTC. The full variable domain, in which reference TRBV7-2 and TRBJ2-7 provide the parts outside the CDR3, is GAGVSQSPSNKVTEKGKDVELRCDPISGHTALYWYRQSLGQGLEFLIYFQGNSAPDKSGLPSDRFSAERTGGSVSTLTIQRTQQEDSAVYLCASSLDINSYGQYFGPGTRLTVT.